This TCR beta chain was found in a study of technical replicates of blood from several donors. Assay used: immunoSEQ multiplex PCR; TCRdb lists only in-frame clones, some missing. This table holds 65,000 to 85,000 clones, roughly 93% found once. This sequence was found in a human donor in good health. The sample was T cells isolated from PBMCs.

This CDR3 reads CASRGGETQYF. The CDR3 nucleotides are TGTGCCAGCAGAGGAGGAGAGACCCAGTACTTC. The rearrangement joins TRBV11-3 to TRBJ2-5; D may be TRBD2 (5 bases). Germline CDR1 is SGHNT and CDR2 is YENEEA. V was clipped by 6 bases and J by 4 bases, with 6 bases between them. The CDR3 covers 11 residues.